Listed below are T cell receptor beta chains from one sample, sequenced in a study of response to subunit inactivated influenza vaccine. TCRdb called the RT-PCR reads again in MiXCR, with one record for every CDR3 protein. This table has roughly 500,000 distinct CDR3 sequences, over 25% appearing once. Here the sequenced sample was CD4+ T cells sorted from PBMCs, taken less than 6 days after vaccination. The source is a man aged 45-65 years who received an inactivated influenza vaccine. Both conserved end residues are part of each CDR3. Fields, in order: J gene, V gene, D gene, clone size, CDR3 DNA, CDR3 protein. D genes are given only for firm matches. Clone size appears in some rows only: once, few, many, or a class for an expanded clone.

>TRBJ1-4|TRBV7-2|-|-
TGTGCCAGCAGCTTATTTGGTCAGGGGAATGAAAAACTGTTTTTT
CASSLFGQGNEKLFF
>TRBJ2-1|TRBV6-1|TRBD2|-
TGTGCCAGCCTGTCTCTAGCGGGAATTTTTGAGCAGTTCTTC
CASLSLAGIFEQFF
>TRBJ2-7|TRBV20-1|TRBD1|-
TGCAGTGCTAGTCCCCTGCGGACAGGGAACACCTACGAGCAGTACTTC
CSASPLRTGNTYEQYF
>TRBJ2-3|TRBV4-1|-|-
TGCGCCAGCAGCCAAGTGCAGGCGTCGACTGGGGATACGCAGTATTTT
CASSQVQASTGDTQYF
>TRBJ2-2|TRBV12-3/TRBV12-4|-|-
TGTGCCAGCAGTTTAAACCCGGATGGTATCGGGGAGCTGTTTTTT
CASSLNPDGIGELFF
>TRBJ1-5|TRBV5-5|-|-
TGTGCCAGCAGCACCCGGGGAGCTTCAGAGCCCCAGCATTTT
CASSTRGASEPQHF
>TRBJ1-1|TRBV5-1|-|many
TGTGCCAGCAGCTTAGGACAGATGAACACTGAAGCTTTCTTT
CASSLGQMNTEAFF
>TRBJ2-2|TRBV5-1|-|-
TGCGCCAGCAGCTTGGGGTCTCCTCGGGTGCTGTTTTTT
CASSLGSPRVLFF
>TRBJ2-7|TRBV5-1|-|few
TGCGCCAGCAGCTTGGCTCAGGGCAAGAGGGAGCAGTACTTC
CASSLAQGKREQYF
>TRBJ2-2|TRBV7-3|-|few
TGTGCCAGCAGCATGGGGGAGCGGGCCGGGGAGCTGTTTTTT
CASSMGERAGELFF
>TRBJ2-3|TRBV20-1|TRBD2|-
TGCAGTGCTAGACCTCCTAGCGGGCCAGATACGCAGTATTTT
CSARPPSGPDTQYF
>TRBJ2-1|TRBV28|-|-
TGTGCCAGCGTTGGGGGGGGCCGGGAACTAGATGAGCAGTTCTTC
CASVGGGRELDEQFF
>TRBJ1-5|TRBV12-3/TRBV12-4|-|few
TGTGCCAGCAGCCAGGGTTTTCAGCCCCAGCATTTT
CASSQGFQPQHF
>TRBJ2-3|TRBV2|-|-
TGTGCCAGCAGTGGGTCCATGGGAGATACGCAGTATTTT
CASSGSMGDTQYF
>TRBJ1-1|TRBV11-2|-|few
TGTGCCAGCAGCTTAGGTCTCGCCATGAACACTGAAGCTTTCTTT
CASSLGLAMNTEAFF
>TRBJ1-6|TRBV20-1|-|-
TGCAGTGCTAGTCCCAGGGGAAGATCACCCCTCCACTTT
CSASPRGRSPLHF
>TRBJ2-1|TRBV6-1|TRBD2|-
TGTGCCGGCCGCCTAGCGGGCTCCTACAATGAGCAGTTCTTC
CAGRLAGSYNEQFF
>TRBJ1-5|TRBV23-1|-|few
TGCGCCAGCAGAATAAACGGGACACCGCTTCATAGCAATCAGCCCCAGCATTTT
CASRINGTPLHSNQPQHF
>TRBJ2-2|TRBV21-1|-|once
TGTGCCAGCAGCAAAGAAGGTTCTAGCGGGAGTCTGTATCTCAACACCGGGGAGCTGTTTTTT
CASSKEGSSGSLYLNTGELFF
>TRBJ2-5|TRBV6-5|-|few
TGTGCCAGCAGTTACGGGCTCAGAGAGACCCAGTACTTC
CASSYGLRETQYF
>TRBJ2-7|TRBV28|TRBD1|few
TGTGCCAGCAGTCCCCCGGGACAGGGGGTCCCATCGGGCGAGCAGTACTTC
CASSPPGQGVPSGEQYF
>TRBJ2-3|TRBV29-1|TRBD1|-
TGCAGCATGGGACAGGATAACACAGATACGCAGTATTTT
CSMGQDNTDTQYF
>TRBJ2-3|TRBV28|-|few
TGTGCCAGCTCGCGGGCGGCTGGCACAGATACGCAGTATTTT
CASSRAAGTDTQYF
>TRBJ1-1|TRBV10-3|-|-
TGTGCCATCAGTGAGTTAGGTACAGGGAACACTGAAGCTTTCTTT
CAISELGTGNTEAFF
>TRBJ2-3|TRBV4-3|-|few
TGCGCCAGCAGCCACTTTAGATTCCTCGGAGTTGGGACAGATACGCAGTATTTT
CASSHFRFLGVGTDTQYF
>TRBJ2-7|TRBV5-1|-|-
TGCGCCAGCAGCTTTGGGCCCAGCTCCTACGAGCAGTACTTC
CASSFGPSSYEQYF
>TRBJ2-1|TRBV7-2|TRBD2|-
TGTGCCACCAAGAGCGGGGGGGCGTTGAATGAGCAGTTCTTC
CATKSGGALNEQFF
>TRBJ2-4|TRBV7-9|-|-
TGTGCCAGCAGCTCACTGACCCGCGTGGGAGACATTCAGTACTTC
CASSSLTRVGDIQYF
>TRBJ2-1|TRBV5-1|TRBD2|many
TGCGCCAGCAGCTTGGGACAGGTCGGGACTAGCGGGAGATCTCTCAATGAGCAGTTCTTC
CASSLGQVGTSGRSLNEQFF
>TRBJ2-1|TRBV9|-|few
TGTGCCAGCAGCGTAGGAACGGGACCCTCCTACAATGAGCAGTTCTTC
CASSVGTGPSYNEQFF
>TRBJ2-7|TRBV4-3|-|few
TGCGCCAGCAGCCAAGATCGGTGGCAGGGAAGGGGCGAGCAGTACTTC
CASSQDRWQGRGEQYF
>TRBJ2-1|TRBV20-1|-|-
TGCAGTGCTAGAGATGAGCGGACGAGCTCCTACAATGAGCAGTTCTTC
CSARDERTSSYNEQFF
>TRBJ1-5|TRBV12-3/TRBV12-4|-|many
TGTGCCAGCAGCCAGGACGGGGGAAGACAGCCCCAGCATTTT
CASSQDGGRQPQHF
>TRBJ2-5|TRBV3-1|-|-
TGTGCCAGCAGCCAAGCGGGATCCCTAGAGACCCAGTACTTC
CASSQAGSLETQYF
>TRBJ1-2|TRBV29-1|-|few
TGCAGCGTTGATCAGGATGGCTACACCTTC
CSVDQDGYTF
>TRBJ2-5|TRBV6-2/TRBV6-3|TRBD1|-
TGTGCCAGCAGCCGGGACCCCAGGGGGCTGGAGACCCAGTACTTC
CASSRDPRGLETQYF
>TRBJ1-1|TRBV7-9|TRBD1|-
TGTGCCAGCAGCACGACCGGACAGGAGAACACTGAAGCTTTCTTT
CASSTTGQENTEAFF
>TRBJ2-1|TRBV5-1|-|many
TGCGCCAGCAGCTCTGAGTGGGTAACCAATGAGCAGTTCTTC
CASSSEWVTNEQFF
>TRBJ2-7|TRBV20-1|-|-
TGCAGTGCTAGAGAACCGCCGAGGGGGAAACTGAATGGCGAGCAGTACTTC
CSAREPPRGKLNGEQYF
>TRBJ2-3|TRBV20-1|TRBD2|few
TGCAGTGCTTACCGAACAACTAGCGGCACAGATACGCAGTATTTT
CSAYRTTSGTDTQYF
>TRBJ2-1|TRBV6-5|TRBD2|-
TGTGCCAGCAGTTACTCAATTAATAGCGGGAGGATACAAGAGCAGTTCTTC
CASSYSINSGRIQEQFF
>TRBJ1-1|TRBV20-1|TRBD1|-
TGCAGTGCTAGGGGACAGCACACTGAAGCTTTCTTT
CSARGQHTEAFF
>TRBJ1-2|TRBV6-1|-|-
TGTGCCAGCAGCCGGGACACCTCCTATGGCTACACCTTC
CASSRDTSYGYTF
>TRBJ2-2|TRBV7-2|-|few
TGTGCCAGCAGCTTATGGACTCCTAACACCGGGGAGCTGTTTTTT
CASSLWTPNTGELFF
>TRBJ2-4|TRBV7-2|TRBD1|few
TGTGCCAGCAGCTCCCGGCGTAGGGGGCTAGCCAAAAACATTCAGTACTTC
CASSSRRRGLAKNIQYF
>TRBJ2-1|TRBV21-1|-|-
TGTGCCAGCAGCAAGAGGACTAGACGCAATGAGCAGTTCTTC
CASSKRTRRNEQFF
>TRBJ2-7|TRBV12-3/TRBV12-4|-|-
TGTGCCAGCAGTTCAAGAGGCAGGAGCTCCTACGAGCAGTACTTC
CASSSRGRSSYEQYF
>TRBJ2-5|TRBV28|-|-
TGTGCCAGCAGCTCCTATGGACGTAAAAGGGAGACCCAGTACTTC
CASSSYGRKRETQYF